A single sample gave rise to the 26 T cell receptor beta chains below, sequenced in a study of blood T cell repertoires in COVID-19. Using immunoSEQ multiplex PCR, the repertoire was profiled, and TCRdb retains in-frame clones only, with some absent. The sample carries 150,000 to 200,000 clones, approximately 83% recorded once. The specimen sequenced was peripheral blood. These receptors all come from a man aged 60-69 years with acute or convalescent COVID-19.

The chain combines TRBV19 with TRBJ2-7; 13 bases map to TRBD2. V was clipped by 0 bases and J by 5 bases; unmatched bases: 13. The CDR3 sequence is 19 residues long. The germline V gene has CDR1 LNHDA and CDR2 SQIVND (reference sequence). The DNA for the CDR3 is TGTGCCAGTAGTATAGATTATGGGACTAGCGGGGTCCAGTTACACGAGCAGTACTTC. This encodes CASSIDYGTSGVQLHEQYF.

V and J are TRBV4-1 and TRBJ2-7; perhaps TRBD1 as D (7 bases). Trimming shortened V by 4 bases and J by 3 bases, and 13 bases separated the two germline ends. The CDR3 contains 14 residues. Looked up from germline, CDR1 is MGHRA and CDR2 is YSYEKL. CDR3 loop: CASSRTRGDYEQYF. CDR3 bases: TGCGCCAGCAGCCGAACCAGGGGGGACTACGAGCAGTACTTC.

The CDR3 sequence is CASPPRGGSRKTEAFF. The DNA of the CDR3 is TGTGCCAGTCCACCGCGGGGGGGTTCTAGGAAGACTGAAGCTTTCTTT. The chain joins TRBV28 to TRBJ1-1, with D tentatively TRBD1 (5 bases). Germline V gene data show CDR1 as MDHEN and CDR2 as SYDVKM. The germline V and J ends were trimmed by 9 bases and 5 bases, with 25 bases remaining between them. This CDR3 has 16 amino acids.

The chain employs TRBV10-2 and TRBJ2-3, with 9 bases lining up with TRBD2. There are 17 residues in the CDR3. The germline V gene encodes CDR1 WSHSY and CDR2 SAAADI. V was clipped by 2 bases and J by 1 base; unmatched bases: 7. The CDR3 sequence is CASSEGAGGPGTDTQYF. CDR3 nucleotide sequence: TGCGCCAGCAGTGAGGGTGCGGGAGGGCCGGGCACAGATACGCAGTATTTT.

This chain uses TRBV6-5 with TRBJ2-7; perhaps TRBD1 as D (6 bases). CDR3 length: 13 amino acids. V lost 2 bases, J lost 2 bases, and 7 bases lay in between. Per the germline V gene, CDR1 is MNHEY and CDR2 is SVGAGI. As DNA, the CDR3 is TGTGCCAGCAGTTACCAGGGGACCTACGAGCAGTACTTC. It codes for CASSYQGTYEQYF.

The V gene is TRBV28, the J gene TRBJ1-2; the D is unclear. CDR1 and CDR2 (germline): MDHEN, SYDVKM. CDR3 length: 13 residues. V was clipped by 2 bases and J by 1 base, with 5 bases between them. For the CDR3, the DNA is TGTGCCAGCAGTTTACGGTTTAACTATGGCTACACCTTC. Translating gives CASSLRFNYGYTF.

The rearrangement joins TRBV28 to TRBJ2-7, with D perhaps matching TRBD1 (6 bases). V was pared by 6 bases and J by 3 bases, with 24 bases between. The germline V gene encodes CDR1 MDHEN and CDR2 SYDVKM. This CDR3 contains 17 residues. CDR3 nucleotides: TGTGCCAGCAGGCTGGGGGCGTTTGGTGGGGAAAGCTACGAGCAGTACTTC. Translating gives CASRLGAFGGESYEQYF.

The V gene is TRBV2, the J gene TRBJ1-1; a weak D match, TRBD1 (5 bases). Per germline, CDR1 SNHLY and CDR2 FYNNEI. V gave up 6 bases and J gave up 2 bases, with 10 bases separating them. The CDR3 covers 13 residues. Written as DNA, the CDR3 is TGTGCCAGCAGGGCCGACAGAAACACTGAAGCTTTCTTT. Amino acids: CASRADRNTEAFF.

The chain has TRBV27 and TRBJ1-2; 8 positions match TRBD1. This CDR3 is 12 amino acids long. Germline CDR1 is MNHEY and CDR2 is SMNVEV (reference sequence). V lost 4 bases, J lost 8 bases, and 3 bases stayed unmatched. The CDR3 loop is CASSSTGDGYTF. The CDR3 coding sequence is TGTGCCAGCAGTTCGACAGGGGACGGCTACACCTTC.

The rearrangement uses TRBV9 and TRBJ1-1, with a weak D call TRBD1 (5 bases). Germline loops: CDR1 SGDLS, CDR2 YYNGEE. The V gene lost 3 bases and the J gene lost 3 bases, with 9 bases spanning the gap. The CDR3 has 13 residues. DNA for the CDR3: TGTGCCAGCAGCGCCCGACAGTACACTGAAGCTTTCTTT. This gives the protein CASSARQYTEAFF. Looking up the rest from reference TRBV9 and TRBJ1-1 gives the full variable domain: DSGVTQTPKHLITATGQRVTLRCSPRSGDLSVYWYQQSLDQGLQFLIQYYNGEERAKGNILERFSAQQFPDLHSELNLSSLELGDSALYFCASSARQYTEAFFGQGTRLTVV.

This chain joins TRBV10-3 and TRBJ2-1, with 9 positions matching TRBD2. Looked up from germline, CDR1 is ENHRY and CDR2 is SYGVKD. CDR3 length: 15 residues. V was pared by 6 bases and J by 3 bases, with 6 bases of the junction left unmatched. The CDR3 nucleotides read TGTGCCATCAGCCCGACTAGCGGACTCTACAATGAGCAGTTCTTC. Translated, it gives CAISPTSGLYNEQFF.

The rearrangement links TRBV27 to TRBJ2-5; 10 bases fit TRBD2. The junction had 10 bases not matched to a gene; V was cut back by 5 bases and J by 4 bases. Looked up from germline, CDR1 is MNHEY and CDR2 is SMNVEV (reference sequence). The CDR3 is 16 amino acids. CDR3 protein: CASSPQAGGPGETQYF. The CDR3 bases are TGTGCCAGCAGTCCACAAGCGGGAGGGCCGGGAGAGACCCAGTACTTC.

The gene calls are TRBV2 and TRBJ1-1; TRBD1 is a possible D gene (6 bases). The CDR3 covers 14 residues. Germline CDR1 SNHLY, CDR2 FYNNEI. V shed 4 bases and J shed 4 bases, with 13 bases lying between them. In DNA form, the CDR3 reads TGTGCCAGCAGTGTGTCCGGGGGGCTCACTGAAGCTTTCTTT. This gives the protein CASSVSGGLTEAFF.

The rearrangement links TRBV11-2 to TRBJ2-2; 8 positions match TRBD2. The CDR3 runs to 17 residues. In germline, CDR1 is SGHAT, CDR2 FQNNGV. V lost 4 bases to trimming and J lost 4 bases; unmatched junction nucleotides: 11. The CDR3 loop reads CASSSPSGGRRTGELFF. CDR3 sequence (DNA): TGTGCCAGCAGCTCGCCCAGCGGCGGGAGGCGCACCGGGGAGCTGTTTTTT.

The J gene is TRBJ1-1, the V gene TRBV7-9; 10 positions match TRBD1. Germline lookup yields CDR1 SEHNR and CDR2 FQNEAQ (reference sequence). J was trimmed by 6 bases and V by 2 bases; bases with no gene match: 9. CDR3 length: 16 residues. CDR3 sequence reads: CASSLILRGTGAEAFF. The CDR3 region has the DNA TGTGCCAGCAGCTTAATATTGAGGGGGACAGGGGCTGAAGCTTTCTTT.

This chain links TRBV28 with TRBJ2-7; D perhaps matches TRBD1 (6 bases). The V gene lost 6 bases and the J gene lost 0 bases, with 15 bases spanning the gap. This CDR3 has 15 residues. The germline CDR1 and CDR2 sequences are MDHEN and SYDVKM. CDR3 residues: CASSVHRDRSYEQYF. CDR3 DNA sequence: TGTGCCAGCAGCGTACACAGGGACCGCTCCTACGAGCAGTACTTC. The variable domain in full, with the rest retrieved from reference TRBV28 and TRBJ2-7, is DVKVTQSSRYLVKRTGEKVFLECVQDMDHENMFWYRQDPGLGLRLIYFSYDVKMKEKGDIPEGYSVSREKKERFSLILESASTNQTSMYLCASSVHRDRSYEQYFGPGTRLTVT.

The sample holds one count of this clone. CDR3 protein: CASRHPGTGSDTQYF. CDR3 nucleotides: TGTGCCAGCAGACACCCCGGGACAGGTTCAGATACGCAGTATTTT. The rearrangement links TRBV7-9 to TRBJ2-3, with TRBD1 matching over 8 bases. The trim removed 6 bases at V and 4 bases at J, leaving 9 bases unmatched. Germline CDR1 and CDR2: SEHNR and FQNEAQ (reference sequence). The CDR3 extends over 15 amino acids.

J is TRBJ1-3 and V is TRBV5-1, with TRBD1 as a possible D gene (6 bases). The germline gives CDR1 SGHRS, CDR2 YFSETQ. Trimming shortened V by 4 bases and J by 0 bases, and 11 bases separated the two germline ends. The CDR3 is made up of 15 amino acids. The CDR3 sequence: CASSATGHSGNTIYF. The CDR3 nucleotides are TGCGCCAGCAGCGCAACAGGGCACTCTGGAAACACCATATATTTT.

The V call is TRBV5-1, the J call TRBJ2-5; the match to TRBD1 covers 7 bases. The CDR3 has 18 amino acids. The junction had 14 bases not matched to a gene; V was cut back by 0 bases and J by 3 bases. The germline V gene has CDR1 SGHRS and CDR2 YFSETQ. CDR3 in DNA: TGCGCCAGCAGCTTGGCTAGGGACAGCGGTGGGCTCAAAGAGACCCAGTACTTC. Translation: CASSLARDSGGLKETQYF.

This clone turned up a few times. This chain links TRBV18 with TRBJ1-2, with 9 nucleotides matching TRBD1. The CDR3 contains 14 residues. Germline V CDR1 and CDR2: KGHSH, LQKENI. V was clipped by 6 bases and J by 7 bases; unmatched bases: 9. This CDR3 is CASSEGQGGVGYTF. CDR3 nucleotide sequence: TGTGCCAGCTCTGAGGGACAGGGAGGAGTTGGCTACACCTTC.

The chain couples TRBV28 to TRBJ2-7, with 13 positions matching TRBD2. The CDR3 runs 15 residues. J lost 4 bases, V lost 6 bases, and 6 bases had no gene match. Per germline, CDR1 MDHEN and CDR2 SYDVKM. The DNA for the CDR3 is TGTGCCAGCAGAGATAGACTAGCGGGAGGTTACGAGCAGTACTTC. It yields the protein CASRDRLAGGYEQYF. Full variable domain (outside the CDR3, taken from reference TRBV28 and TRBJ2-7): DVKVTQSSRYLVKRTGEKVFLECVQDMDHENMFWYRQDPGLGLRLIYFSYDVKMKEKGDIPEGYSVSREKKERFSLILESASTNQTSMYLCASRDRLAGGYEQYFGPGTRLTVT.

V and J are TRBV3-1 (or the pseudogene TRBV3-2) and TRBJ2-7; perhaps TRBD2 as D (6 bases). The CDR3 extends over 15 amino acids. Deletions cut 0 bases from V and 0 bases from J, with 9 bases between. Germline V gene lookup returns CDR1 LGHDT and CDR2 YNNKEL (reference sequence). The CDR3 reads CASSQDLGGSYEQYF. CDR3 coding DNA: TGTGCCAGCAGCCAAGATTTGGGGGGCTCCTACGAGCAGTACTTC.

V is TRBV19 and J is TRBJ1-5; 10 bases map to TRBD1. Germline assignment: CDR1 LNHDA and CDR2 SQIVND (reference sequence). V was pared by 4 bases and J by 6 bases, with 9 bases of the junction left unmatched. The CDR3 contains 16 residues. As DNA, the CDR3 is TGTGCCAGTAGTAGCCTGGGACAGGGGATAGGTCAGCCCCAGCATTTT. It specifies CASSSLGQGIGQPQHF. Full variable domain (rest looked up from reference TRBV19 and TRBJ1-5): DGGITQSPKYLFRKEGQNVTLSCEQNLNHDAMYWYRQDPGQGLRLIYYSQIVNDFQKGDIAEGYSVSREKKESFPLTVTSAQKNPTAFYLCASSSLGQGIGQPQHFGDGTRLSIL.

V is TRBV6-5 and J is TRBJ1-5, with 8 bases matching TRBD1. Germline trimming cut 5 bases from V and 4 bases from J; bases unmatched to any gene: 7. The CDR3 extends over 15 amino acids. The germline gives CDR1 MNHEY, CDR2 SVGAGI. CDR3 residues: CASSPGTGLNQPQHF. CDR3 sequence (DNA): TGTGCCAGCAGTCCCGGGACAGGACTGAATCAGCCCCAGCATTTT.

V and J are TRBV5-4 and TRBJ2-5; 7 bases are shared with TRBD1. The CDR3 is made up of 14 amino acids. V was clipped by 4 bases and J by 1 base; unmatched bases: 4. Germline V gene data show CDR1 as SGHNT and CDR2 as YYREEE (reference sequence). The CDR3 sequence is CASSPRTGQETQYF. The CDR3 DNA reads TGTGCCAGCAGCCCCCGGACAGGCCAAGAGACCCAGTACTTC.

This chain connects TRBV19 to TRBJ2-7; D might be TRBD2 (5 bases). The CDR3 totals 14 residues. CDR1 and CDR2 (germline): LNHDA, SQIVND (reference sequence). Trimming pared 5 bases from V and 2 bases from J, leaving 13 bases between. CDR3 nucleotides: TGTGCCAGTAGTCTGCGGGCGGACCCCTACGAGCAGTACTTC. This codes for CASSLRADPYEQYF.